This T cell receptor beta chain was sequenced for a study of cytomegalovirus exposure and HLA in healthy donors. Study-level findings and limits: One variant, a missense change in DCLRE1C, was linked in a later analysis to TCR beta V- and J-gene trimming.

The CDR3 spans 14 residues. Germline V gene lookup returns CDR1 SGHTA and CDR2 FQGTGA. V dropped 4 bases and J dropped 1 base, with 10 bases sitting between them. Both 60 Vbeta primers and 13 Jbeta primers went into the PCR. The data were produced by immunoSEQ multiplex PCR, yet TCRdb's version contains in-frame clones alone and is incomplete. The table shows 150,000 to 200,000 clones, with about 70% occurring only once. Note on this clone: Its antigen is still unknown.

The clonotype originates from a man aged 25 to 45 in good health and CMV-seropositive. Sequenced: PBMCs. V usage is TRBV7-3 and J usage is TRBJ1-1, with D unclear. The CDR3 loop reads CASSSTPGNTEAFF. CDR3 nucleotide sequence: TGTGCCAGCAGCTCTACTCCAGGGAACACTGAAGCTTTCTTT.